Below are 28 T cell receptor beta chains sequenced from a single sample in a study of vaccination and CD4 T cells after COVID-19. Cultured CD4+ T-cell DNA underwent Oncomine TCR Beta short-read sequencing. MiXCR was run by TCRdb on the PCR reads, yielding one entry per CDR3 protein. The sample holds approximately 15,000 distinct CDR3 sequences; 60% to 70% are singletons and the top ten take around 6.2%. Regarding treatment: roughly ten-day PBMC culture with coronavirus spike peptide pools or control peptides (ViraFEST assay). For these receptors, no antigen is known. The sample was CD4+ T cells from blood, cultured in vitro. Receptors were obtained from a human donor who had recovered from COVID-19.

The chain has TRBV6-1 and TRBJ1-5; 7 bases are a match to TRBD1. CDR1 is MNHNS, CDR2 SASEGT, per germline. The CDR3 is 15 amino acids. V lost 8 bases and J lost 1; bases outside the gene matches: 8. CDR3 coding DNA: TGTGCCAGCGGGACAGACCCCAACAGCAATCAGCCCCAGCATTTT. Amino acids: CASGTDPNSNQPQHF.

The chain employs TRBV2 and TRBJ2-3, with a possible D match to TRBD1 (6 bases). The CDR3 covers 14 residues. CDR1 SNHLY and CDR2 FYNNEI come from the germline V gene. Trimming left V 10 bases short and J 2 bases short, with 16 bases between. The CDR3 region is CAIRGGITTDTQYF. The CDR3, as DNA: TGTGCCATCAGGGGCGGAATTACCACAGATACGCAGTATTTT.

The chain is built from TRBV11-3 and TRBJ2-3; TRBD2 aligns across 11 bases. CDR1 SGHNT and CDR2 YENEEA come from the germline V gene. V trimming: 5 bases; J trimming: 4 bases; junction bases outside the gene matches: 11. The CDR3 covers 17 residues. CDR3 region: CASSLRLAGGLADTQYF. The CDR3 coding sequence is TGTGCCAGCAGCCTTCGATTAGCGGGAGGGCTGGCAGATACGCAGTATTTT. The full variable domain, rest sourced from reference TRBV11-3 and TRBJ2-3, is EAGVVQSPRYKIIEKKQPVAFWCNPISGHNTLYWYLQNLGQGPELLIRYENEEAVDDSQLPKDRFSAERLKGVDSTLKIQPAELGDSAVYLCASSLRLAGGLADTQYFGPGTRLTVL.

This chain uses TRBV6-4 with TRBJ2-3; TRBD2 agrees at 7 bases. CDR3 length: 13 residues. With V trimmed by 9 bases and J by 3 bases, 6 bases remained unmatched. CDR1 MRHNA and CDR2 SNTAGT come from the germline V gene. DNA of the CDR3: TGTGCCAGACCCGGGAGGATGACAGATACGCAGTATTTT. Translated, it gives CARPGRMTDTQYF.

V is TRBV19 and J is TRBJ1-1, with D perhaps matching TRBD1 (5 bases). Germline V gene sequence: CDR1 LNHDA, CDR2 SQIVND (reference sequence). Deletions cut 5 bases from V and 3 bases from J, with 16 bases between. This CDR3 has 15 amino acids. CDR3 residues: CASSQSRGIDTEAFF. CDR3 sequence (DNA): TGTGCCAGTAGTCAGTCGCGGGGGATCGACACTGAAGCTTTCTTT.

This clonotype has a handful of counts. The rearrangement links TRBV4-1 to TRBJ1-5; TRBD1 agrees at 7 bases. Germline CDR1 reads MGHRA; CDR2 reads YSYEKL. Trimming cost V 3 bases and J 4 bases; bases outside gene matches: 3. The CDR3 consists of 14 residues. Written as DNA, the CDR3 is TGCGCCAGCAGCCAGCTCAGGGGGAATCAGCCCCAGCATTTT. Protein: CASSQLRGNQPQHF.

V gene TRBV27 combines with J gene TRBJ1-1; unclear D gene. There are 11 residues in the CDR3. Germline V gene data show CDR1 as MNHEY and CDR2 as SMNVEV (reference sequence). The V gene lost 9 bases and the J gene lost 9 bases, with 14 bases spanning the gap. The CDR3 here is CASRVGRKAFF. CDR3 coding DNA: TGTGCCAGTCGAGTCGGAAGAAAAGCTTTCTTT.

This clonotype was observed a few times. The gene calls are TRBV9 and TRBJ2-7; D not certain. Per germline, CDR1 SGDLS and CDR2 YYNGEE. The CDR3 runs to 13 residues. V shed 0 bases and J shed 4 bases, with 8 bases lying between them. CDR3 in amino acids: CASSVEVGYEQYF. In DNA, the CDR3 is TGTGCCAGCAGCGTAGAAGTGGGATACGAGCAGTACTTC.

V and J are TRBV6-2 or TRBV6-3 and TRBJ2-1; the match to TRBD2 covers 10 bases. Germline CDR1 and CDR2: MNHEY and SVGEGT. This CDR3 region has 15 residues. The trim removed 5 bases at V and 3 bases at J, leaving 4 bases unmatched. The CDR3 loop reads CASSPSGRVYNEQFF. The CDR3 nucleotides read TGTGCCAGCAGTCCGAGCGGGAGGGTCTACAATGAGCAGTTCTTC.

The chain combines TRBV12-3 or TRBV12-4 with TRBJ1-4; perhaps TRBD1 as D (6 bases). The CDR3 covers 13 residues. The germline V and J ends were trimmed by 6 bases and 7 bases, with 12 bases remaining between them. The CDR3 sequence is CASSPLQGEKLFF. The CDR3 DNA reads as TGTGCCAGCAGCCCCCTACAGGGTGAAAAACTGTTTTTT.

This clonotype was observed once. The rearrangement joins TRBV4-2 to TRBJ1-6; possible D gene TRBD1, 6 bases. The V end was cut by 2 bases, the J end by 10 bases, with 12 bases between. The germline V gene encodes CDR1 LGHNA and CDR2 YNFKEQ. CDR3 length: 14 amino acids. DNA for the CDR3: TGTGCCAGCAGCCAATACAGGGTTGGATCACCCCTCCACTTT. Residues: CASSQYRVGSPLHF.

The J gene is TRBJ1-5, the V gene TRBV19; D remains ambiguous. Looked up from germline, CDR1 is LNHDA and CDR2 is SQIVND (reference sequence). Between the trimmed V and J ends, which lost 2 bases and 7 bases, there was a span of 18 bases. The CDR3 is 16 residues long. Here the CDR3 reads CASSISLRPGGQPQHF. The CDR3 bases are TGTGCCAGTAGTATATCCTTAAGACCCGGTGGACAGCCCCAGCATTTT.

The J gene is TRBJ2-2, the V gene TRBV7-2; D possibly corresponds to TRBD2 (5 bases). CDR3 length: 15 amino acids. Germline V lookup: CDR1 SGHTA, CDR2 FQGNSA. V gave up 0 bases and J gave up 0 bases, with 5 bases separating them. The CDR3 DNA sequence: TGTGCCAGCAGCTTAGCGAGGGCGAACACCGGGGAGCTGTTTTTT. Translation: CASSLARANTGELFF.

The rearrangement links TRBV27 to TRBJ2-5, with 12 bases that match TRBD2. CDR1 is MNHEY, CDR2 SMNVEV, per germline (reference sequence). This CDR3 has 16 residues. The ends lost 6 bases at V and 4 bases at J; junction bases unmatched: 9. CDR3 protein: CASSPTSGRGRETQYF. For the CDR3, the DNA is TGTGCCAGCAGCCCGACTAGCGGGAGAGGAAGAGAGACCCAGTACTTC.

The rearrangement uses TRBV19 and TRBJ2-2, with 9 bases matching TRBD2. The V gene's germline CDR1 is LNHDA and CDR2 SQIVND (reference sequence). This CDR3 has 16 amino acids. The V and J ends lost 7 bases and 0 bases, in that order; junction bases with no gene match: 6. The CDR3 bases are TGTGCCAGTAACCCTCTAGCGGGATCGAACACCGGGGAGCTGTTTTTT. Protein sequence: CASNPLAGSNTGELFF.

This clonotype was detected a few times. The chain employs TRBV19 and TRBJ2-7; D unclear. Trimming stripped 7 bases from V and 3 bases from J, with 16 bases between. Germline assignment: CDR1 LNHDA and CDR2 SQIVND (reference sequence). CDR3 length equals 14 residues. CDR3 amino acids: CASKGQSNFYEQYF. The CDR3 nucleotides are TGTGCCAGTAAGGGCCAGAGTAACTTCTACGAGCAGTACTTC.

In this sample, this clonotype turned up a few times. CDR3 nucleotides: TGTGCCAGCAGCTTTTGGGGGGGCATTCAGTACTTC. Residues: CASSFWGGIQYF. This sequence joins TRBV7-2 and TRBJ2-4; TRBD2 agrees at 7 bases. V trimming: 3 bases; J trimming: 9 bases; junction bases outside the gene matches: 2. CDR3 length equals 12 residues. Germline V gene sequence: CDR1 SGHTA, CDR2 FQGNSA.

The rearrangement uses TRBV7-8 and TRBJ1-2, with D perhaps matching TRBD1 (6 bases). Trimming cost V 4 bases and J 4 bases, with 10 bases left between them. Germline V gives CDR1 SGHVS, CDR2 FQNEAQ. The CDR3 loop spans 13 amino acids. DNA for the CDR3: TGTGCCAGCAGCTACGGACAGTCCTATGGCTACACCTTC. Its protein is CASSYGQSYGYTF.

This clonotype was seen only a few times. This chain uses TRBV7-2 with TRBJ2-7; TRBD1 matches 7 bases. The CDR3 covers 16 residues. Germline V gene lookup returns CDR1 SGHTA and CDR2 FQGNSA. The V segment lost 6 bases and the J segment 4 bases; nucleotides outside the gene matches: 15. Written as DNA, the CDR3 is TGTGCCAGCAGACCACCCGGGAAGACAGGGAGTTACGAGCAGTACTTC. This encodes CASRPPGKTGSYEQYF.

CDR3 region: CASSATTGFGYGYTF. CDR3 sequence (DNA): TGTGCCAGCAGCGCTACGACAGGGTTTGGATATGGCTACACCTTC. The chain uses TRBV7-2 and TRBJ1-2, with 7 bases matching TRBD1. The CDR3 sequence is 15 residues long. J lost 5 bases, V lost 5 bases, and 11 bases had no gene match. Germline CDR1 SGHTA, CDR2 FQGNSA.

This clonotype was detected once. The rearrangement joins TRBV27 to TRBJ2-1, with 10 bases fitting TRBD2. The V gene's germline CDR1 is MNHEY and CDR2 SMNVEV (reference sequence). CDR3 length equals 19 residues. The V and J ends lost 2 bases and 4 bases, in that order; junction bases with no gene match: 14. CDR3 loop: CASSLGGGLIAGGYNEQFF. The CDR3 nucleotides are TGTGCCAGCAGTTTAGGGGGGGGGCTAATAGCGGGAGGATACAATGAGCAGTTCTTC.

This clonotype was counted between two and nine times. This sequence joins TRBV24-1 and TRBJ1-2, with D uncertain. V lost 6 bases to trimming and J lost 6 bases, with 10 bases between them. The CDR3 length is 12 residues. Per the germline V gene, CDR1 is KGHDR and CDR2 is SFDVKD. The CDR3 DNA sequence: TGTGCCACCAGTAAGGGCTTTCATGGCTACACCTTC. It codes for CATSKGFHGYTF.

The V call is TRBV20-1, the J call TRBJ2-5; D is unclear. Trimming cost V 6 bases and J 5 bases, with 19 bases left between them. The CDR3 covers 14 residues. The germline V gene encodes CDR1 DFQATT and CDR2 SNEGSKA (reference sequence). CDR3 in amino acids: CSAPIDRPPETQYF. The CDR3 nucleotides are TGCAGTGCCCCCATCGACCGGCCCCCCGAGACCCAGTACTTC.

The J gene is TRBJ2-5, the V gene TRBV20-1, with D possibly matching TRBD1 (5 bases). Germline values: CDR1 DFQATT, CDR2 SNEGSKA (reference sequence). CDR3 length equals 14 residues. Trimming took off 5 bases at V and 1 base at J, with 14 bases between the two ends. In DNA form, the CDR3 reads TGCAGTGCTCTCCGCCGACAGCTCCAAGAGACCCAGTACTTC. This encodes CSALRRQLQETQYF.

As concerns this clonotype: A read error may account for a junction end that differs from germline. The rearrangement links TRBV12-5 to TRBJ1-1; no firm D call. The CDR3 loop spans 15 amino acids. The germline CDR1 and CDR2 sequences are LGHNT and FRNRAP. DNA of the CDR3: TGTGCTAGTGGTTTGGGTCTCGGGGTTCACACTGAGGCTTTCTTT. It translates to CASGLGLGVHTEAFF. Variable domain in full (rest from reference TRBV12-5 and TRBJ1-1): DARVTQTPRHKVTEMGQEVTMRCQPILGHNTVFWYRQTMMQGLELLAYFRNRAPLDDSGMPKDRFSAEMPDATLATLKIQPSEPRDSAVYFCASGLGLGVHTEAFFGQGTRLTVV.

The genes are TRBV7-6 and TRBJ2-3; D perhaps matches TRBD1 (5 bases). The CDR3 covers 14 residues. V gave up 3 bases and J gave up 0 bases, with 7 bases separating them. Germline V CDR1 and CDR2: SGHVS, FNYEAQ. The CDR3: CASSLGLSTDTQYF. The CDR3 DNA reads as TGTGCCAGCAGCTTGGGGCTTAGCACAGATACGCAGTATTTT.

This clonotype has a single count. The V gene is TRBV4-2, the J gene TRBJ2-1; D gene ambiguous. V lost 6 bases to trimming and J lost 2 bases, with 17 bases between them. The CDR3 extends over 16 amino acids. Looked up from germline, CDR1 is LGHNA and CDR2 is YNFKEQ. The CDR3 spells CASSPRLIQTYNEQFF. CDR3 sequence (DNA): TGTGCCAGCAGTCCCAGACTGATTCAGACCTACAATGAGCAGTTCTTC.

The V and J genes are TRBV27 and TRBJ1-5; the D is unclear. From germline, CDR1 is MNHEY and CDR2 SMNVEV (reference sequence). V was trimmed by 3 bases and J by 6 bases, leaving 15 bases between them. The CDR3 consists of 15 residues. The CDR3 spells CASSFHGKGSQPQHF. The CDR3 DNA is TGTGCCAGCAGTTTTCACGGCAAAGGGAGTCAGCCCCAGCATTTT.